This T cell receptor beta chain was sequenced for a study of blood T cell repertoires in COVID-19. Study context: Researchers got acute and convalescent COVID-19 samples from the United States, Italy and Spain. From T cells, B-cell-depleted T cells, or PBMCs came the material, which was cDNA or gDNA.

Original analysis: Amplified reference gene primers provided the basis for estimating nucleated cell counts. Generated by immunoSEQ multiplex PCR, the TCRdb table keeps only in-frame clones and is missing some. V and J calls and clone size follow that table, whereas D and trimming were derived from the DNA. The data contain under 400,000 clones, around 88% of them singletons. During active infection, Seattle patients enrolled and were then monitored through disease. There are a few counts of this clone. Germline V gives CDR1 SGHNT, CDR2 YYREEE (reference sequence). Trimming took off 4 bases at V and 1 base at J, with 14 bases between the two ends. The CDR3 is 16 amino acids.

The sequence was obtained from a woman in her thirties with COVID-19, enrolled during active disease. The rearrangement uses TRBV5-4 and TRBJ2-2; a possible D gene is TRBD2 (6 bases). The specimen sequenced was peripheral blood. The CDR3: CASSPGASVNTGELFF. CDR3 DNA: TGTGCCAGCAGCCCTGGGGCTAGCGTGAACACCGGGGAGCTGTTTTTT.